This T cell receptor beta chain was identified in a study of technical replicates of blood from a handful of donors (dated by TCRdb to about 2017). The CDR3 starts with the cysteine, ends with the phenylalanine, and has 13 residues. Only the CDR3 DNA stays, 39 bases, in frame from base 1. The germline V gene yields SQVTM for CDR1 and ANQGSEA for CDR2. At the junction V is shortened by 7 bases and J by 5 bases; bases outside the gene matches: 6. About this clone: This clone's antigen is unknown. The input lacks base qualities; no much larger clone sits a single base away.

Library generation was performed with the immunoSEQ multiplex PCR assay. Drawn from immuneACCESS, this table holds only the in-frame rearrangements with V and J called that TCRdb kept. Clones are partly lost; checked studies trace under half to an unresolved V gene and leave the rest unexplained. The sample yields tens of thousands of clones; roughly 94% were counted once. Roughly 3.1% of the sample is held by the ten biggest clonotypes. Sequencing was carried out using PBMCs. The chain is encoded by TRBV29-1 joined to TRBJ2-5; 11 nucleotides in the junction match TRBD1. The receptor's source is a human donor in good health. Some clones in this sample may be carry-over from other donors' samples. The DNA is TGCAGCGGCCGGGACAGGGGGGCGGAGACCCAGTACTTC. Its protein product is CSGRDRGAETQYF.